The present TCR beta chain was sequenced within a study of identical twins. There are many counts of this clonotype. The antigen is unknown. Trimming removed 5 bases from V and 6 bases from J; junction bases left unmatched: 12. Germline assignment: CDR1 SGHDT and CDR2 YYEEEE. The CDR3 contains 16 residues. TCRdb ran MiXCR on the 5' RACE reads and lists one entry per CDR3 protein. The repertoire holds 450,000 or so distinct CDR3 sequences, about a fifth seen once, with around 12% in the top ten. Whole-study findings and limits: Within monozygotic twins, out-of-frame TCR alpha sharing was underestimated by the models. An excess of low generation probability was shown by twin-shared out-of-frame alpha sequences. Insertion counts were lower in abundant cord blood beta clonotypes, a trend that memory repertoires did not show.

What was sequenced was naive T cells sorted from blood. This sequence originates from a man between 45 and 60 years old in good health. The rearrangement uses TRBV5-6 and TRBJ2-1; TRBD2 matches 9 bases. CDR3 in amino acids: CASRGGTSYFFNEQFF. Written as DNA, the CDR3 is TGTGCCAGCAGGGGCGGGACTAGCTATTTTTTCAATGAGCAGTTCTTC. Together with reference TRBV5-6 and TRBJ2-1, the CDR3 gives the full variable domain: DAGVTQSPTHLIKTRGQQVTLRCSPKSGHDTVSWYQQALGQGPQFIFQYYEEEERQRGNFPDRFSGHQFPNYSSELNVNALLLGDSALYLCASRGGTSYFFNEQFFGPGTRLTVL.